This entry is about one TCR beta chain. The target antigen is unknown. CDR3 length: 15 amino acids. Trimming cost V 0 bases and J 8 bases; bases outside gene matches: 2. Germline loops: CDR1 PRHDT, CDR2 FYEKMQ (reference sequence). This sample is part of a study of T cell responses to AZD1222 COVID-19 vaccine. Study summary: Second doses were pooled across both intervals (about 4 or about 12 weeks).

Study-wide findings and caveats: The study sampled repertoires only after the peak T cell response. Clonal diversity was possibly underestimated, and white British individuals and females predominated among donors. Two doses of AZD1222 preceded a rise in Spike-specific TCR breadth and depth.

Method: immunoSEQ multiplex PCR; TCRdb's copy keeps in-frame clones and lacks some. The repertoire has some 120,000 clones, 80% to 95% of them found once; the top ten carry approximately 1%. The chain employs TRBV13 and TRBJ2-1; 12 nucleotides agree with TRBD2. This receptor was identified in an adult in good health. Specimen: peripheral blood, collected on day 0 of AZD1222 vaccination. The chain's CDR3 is CASSLGPSGRDEQFF. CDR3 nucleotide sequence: TGTGCCAGCAGCTTAGGGCCTAGCGGGAGGGATGAGCAGTTCTTC.